This T cell receptor beta chain comes out of a study of spatial heterogeneity in lung cancer. Documented time point: sample taken at primary tumor resection. Tumor, nontumor lung or frozen PBMC supplied whole RNA that was sequenced unsorted. The donor group consisted of roughly 76 patients who had untreated, early-stage non-small cell lung cancer. TCRdb recomputed calls from the 5' RACE reads with MiXCR, one row per CDR3 protein. The table records more than 85,000 distinct CDR3 sequences, about 9.4% of them present only once. Trimming left V 4 bases short and J 4 bases short, with 11 bases between. This CDR3 spans 12 amino acids. The germline V gene has CDR1 SQVTM and CDR2 ANQGSEA.

The V and J genes are TRBV29-1 and TRBJ2-7; perhaps TRBD1 as D (6 bases). This TCR came from a male donor with early-stage non-small cell lung cancer. The sample in question was PBMCs, obtained at surgery. The CDR3 loop reads CSVARGGYEQYF. The CDR3, as DNA: TGCAGCGTTGCCAGGGGTGGATACGAGCAGTACTTC.